A selection of T cell receptor beta chains follows, all from one sample in a study of CD8 T cell repertoires and HIV-1 epitope variants. Antigen specificity for these receptors is unknown. Assay used: immunoSEQ multiplex PCR; TCRdb lists only in-frame clones, some missing. The table has approximately 3,100 clones, about two thirds seen once; the top ten hold more than 40%. The sample was cultured CD8+ T cells derived from PBMCs. Every receptor here comes from a male donor with HIV. Both conserved end residues are part of each CDR3. D genes are given only for firm matches. The size entry is marked missing in some rows and otherwise reads once, few, many or a size class.

TRBJ2-7 | NA | NA | TRBV10-3 | TGTGCCATCAGTGGGGTCGGGAATACCTACGAGCAGTACTTC | CAISGVGNTYEQYF
TRBJ1-1 | NA | NA | TRBV9 | TGTGCCAGCAGCGCGGGGGTAGGGGTCACTGAAGCTTTCTTT | CASSAGVGVTEAFF
TRBJ2-7 | TRBD1 | NA | TRBV6-6 | TGTGCCAGCAGTGCGACAGGGGGTTCTAGCGAGCAGTACTTC | CASSATGGSSEQYF
TRBJ2-7 | NA | NA | TRBV27 | TGTGCCAGCAGCCCGGGCCGGTTTGCGGATTCCTACGAGCAGTACTTC | CASSPGRFADSYEQYF
TRBJ1-5 | NA | NA | TRBV9 | TGTGCCAGCAGCGTAGATCTATTGGGACAGCCCCAGCATTTT | CASSVDLLGQPQHF
TRBJ2-1 | NA | NA | TRBV7-9 | TGTGCCAGCTTACAGGGAGGTGAGCAGTTCTTC | CASLQGGEQFF
TRBJ1-1 | NA | few | TRBV12-5 | TGCGTCACGCGAGGCGCTTTCTTT | CVTRGAFF
TRBJ2-7 | TRBD2 | NA | TRBV27 | TGTGCCAGCAGTCTTCGGACTAGCGGGGGGGGAACCTACGAGCAGTACTTC | CASSLRTSGGGTYEQYF
TRBJ2-7 | TRBD2 | NA | TRBV30 | TGTGCCTGGAGGGGAGGGCTTAGGAAAATAAAATACGAGCAGTACTTC | CAWRGGLRKIKYEQYF
TRBJ2-5 | NA | NA | TRBV6-5 | TGTGCCAGCAGTTACTCACCGGGACGGTCACAAGAGACCCAGTACTTC | CASSYSPGRSQETQYF
TRBJ2-1 | TRBD2 | NA | TRBV14 | TGTGCCAGCAGCCAAGTGGCAGGTGCGGGGGATAACAATGAGCAGTTCTTC | CASSQVAGAGDNNEQFF
TRBJ2-7 | NA | NA | TRBV7-9 | TGTGCCAGCAGCTCGGACCCTCAGCCCGAGCAGTACTTC | CASSSDPQPEQYF
TRBJ2-7 | NA | NA | TRBV27 | TGTGCCAGCAGCCTGGTCGAAAGGTACGAGCAGTACTTC | CASSLVERYEQYF
TRBJ2-7 | NA | medium-sized | TRBV19 | TGTGCCAGTAGTATAGCTGGGGACACCCTATACGAGCAGTACTTC | CASSIAGDTLYEQYF
TRBJ1-5 | NA | NA | TRBV27 | TGTGCCAGCAGTCAATTTCAGGGGATCAGCAATCAGCCCCAGCATTTT | CASSQFQGISNQPQHF
TRBJ2-3 | NA | NA | TRBV5-8 | TGTGCCAGCAGCTTGGCCGAAATTTCCACAGATACGCAGTATTTT | CASSLAEISTDTQYF
TRBJ2-7 | NA | NA | TRBV28 | TGTGCCAGCCGACAGAAATCCAGGGTCTCCTACGAGCAGTACTTC | CASRQKSRVSYEQYF
TRBJ1-2 | TRBD1 | once | TRBV30 | TGTGCCTGGAGTCTTGGACAGGGGCTTGACTATGGCTACACCTTC | CAWSLGQGLDYGYTF
TRBJ2-1 | TRBD2 | NA | TRBV4-3 | TGCGCCAGCAGCCAAGATGGGGCTAGCGGGAATGAGCAGTTCTTC | CASSQDGASGNEQFF
TRBJ2-2 | NA | NA | TRBV7-9 | TGTGCCAGCAGGACTCAACCGGGACCCCGAGAACCCGGGGAGCTGTTTTTT | CASRTQPGPREPGELFF
TRBJ1-1 | NA | NA | TRBV7-8 | TGTGCCAGCAGCCCCGGCCTCGGTGGAGTAGGTGAAGCTTTCTTT | CASSPGLGGVGEAFF
TRBJ2-6 | NA | NA | TRBV30 | TGTGCCTGGAGTGTCGGGGCCAACGTCCTGACTTTC | CAWSVGANVLTF
TRBJ2-1 | NA | NA | TRBV5-1 | TGCGCCAGCAGCTTCACGAGCTCCTACAATGAGCAGTTCTTC | CASSFTSSYNEQFF
TRBJ1-2 | NA | NA | TRBV15 | TGTGCCACCAGCAGAGCGGGGGATGGAGACTATGGCTACACCTTC | CATSRAGDGDYGYTF
TRBJ2-1 | TRBD2 | few | TRBV27 | TGTGCCAGCAGTTCCCAGAGTAGCGGGGCCCCACAGTTCTTC | CASSSQSSGAPQFF
TRBJ1-6 | NA | few | TRBV13 | TGTGCCAGCAGCTTTAGTACCCCAGGACCACTCCACTTT | CASSFSTPGPLHF
TRBJ2-1 | TRBD2 | NA | TRBV5-1 | TGCGCCAGCAGCTTGGCGGGACTAGGGGGCAATGAGCAGTTCTTC | CASSLAGLGGNEQFF
TRBJ2-2 | NA | few | TRBV2 | TGTGCCAGCGGCCCAGCGCCCGGGGAGCTGTTTTTT | CASGPAPGELFF
TRBJ2-7 | NA | once | TRBV21-1 | TGTGCCAGCAGCAAAGATAGCGGGGGAACCTACGAGCAGTACTTC | CASSKDSGGTYEQYF
TRBJ2-2 | NA | NA | TRBV28 | TGTGCCAGCAGTTTAACCCGCACCGGGGAGCTGTTTTTT | CASSLTRTGELFF
TRBJ2-1 | TRBD1 | NA | TRBV10-2 | TGCGCCAGCAGTCAGGGACAGGGTAATTACAATGAGCAGTTCTTC | CASSQGQGNYNEQFF
TRBJ2-3 | TRBD2 | NA | TRBV7-7 | TGTGCCAGCAGCCTCGGACTAGCAGTTAACACAGATACGCAGTATTTT | CASSLGLAVNTDTQYF
TRBJ2-2 | NA | NA | TRBV6-1 | TGTGCCAGCAGTGACAAGGGGGAGACCGGGGAGCTGTTTTTT | CASSDKGETGELFF
TRBJ1-1 | NA | few | TRBV28 | TGTGCCAGCAGTTTATTGGGCTCGGGGGAAGCTTTCTTT | CASSLLGSGEAFF
TRBJ2-1 | NA | NA | TRBV4-2 | TGTGCCAGCAGCGAAGGTTCTAGCTGGTCCGGTGAGCAGTTCTTC | CASSEGSSWSGEQFF
TRBJ2-1 | TRBD2 | NA | TRBV6-4 | TGTGCCAGCAGTAACGGGACTAGCGGGAGCAATGAGCAGTTCTTC | CASSNGTSGSNEQFF
TRBJ2-7 | NA | NA | TRBV19 | TGTGCCAGTAGTATGGAGGGGGCCTACGAGCAGTACTTC | CASSMEGAYEQYF
TRBJ1-1 | NA | NA | TRBV4-1 | TGCGCCAGCAGCCAGGTCGGGATGAACACTGAAGCTTTCTTT | CASSQVGMNTEAFF
TRBJ2-7 | NA | NA | TRBV7-7 | TGTGCTAGCAGCTTAGGGACCGGGACCCTTGCACACGAGCAGTACTTC | CASSLGTGTLAHEQYF
TRBJ2-1 | TRBD2 | NA | TRBV7-9 | TGTGCCAGCAGCTTAACGGGACTAGCGAATGAGCAGTTCTTC | CASSLTGLANEQFF
TRBJ2-3 | NA | NA | TRBV2 | TGTGCCAGCCGGGACTTCACAGATACGCAGTATTTT | CASRDFTDTQYF
TRBJ2-5 | NA | NA | TRBV5-6 | TGTGCCAGCAGCTTGGCCATGGTTGAGACCCAGTACTTC | CASSLAMVETQYF
TRBJ1-2 | TRBD1 | few | TRBV28 | TGTGCCAGCAGTTTAGGGACAGGGGACGTGCGGGACTATGGCTACACCTTC | CASSLGTGDVRDYGYTF
TRBJ1-5 | NA | NA | TRBV2 | TGTGCCAGCAGTGACAACAGCAATCAGCCCCAGCATTTT | CASSDNSNQPQHF
TRBJ2-7 | NA | NA | TRBV14 | TGTGCCAGCAGCCATTACCAGGGCTACGAGCAGTACTTC | CASSHYQGYEQYF
TRBJ2-7 | NA | NA | TRBV28 | TGTGCCAGCAGTCCCCGACTGGGCGACCTCTACGAGCAGTACTTC | CASSPRLGDLYEQYF
TRBJ2-7 | TRBD1 | NA | TRBV5-4 | TGTGCCAGCAGCTTGGGACAGGGGAACGAGCAGTACTTC | CASSLGQGNEQYF
TRBJ2-3 | NA | NA | TRBV28 | TGTGCCAGCAGTTTATCGGATACGCAGTATTTT | CASSLSDTQYF
TRBJ2-3 | NA | NA | TRBV18 | TGTGCCAGCTCACCCGAAGGAGATACGCAGTATTTT | CASSPEGDTQYF
TRBJ2-1 | NA | NA | TRBV5-6 | TGTGCCAGCAGCCCCTTAAGCCGGGAGCAGTTCTTC | CASSPLSREQFF
TRBJ2-6 | TRBD2 | NA | TRBV14 | TGTGCCAGCAGCCATAGACTAGCAAGCGGCTCTGGGGCCAACGTCCTGACTTTC | CASSHRLASGSGANVLTF
TRBJ1-1 | NA | NA | TRBV6-5 | TGTGCCAGCAGTTACGGGGCTTCCGACACTGAAGCTTTCTTT | CASSYGASDTEAFF
TRBJ1-2 | NA | few | TRBV30 | TGTGCCTGGAGCGAGGCGAACTATGGCTACACCTTC | CAWSEANYGYTF
TRBJ2-7 | NA | NA | TRBV27 | TGTGCCAGCAGTGAAAGTACTGCTATCTACGAGCAGTACTTC | CASSESTAIYEQYF
TRBJ2-7 | TRBD1 | once | TRBV4-3 | TGCGCCAGCAGCCAAGATACATTCGGGACAGCAGACTACGAGCAGTACTTC | CASSQDTFGTADYEQYF
TRBJ2-2 | NA | NA | TRBV27 | TGTGCCAGCAGTTTATCGGGGGTGGGGAGCGGATACGAGGCCGGGGAGCTGTTTTTT | CASSLSGVGSGYEAGELFF
TRBJ2-7 | TRBD1 | NA | TRBV7-6 | TGTGCCAGCAGCTTGGGACAGTACCTTCGTGAGCAGTACTTC | CASSLGQYLREQYF
TRBJ2-5 | NA | NA | TRBV19 | TGTGCCAGTAGTATCGGAGCTAGCGCAGAGACCCAGTACTTC | CASSIGASAETQYF
TRBJ1-1 | NA | NA | TRBV5-6 | TGTGCCAGCAGCTTGGGTGGAGGTAGAGCTTTCTTT | CASSLGGGRAFF